The present T cell receptor (beta chain) was sequenced within a study of siplizumab effects on memory and regulatory T cells. Findings of the study overall: Tregs that proliferated in siplizumab cultures did not have their suppressive function confirmed.

Notes on this clone: Its antigen is undetermined.

This CDR3 is built from 13 residues. The V gene lost 3 bases and the J gene lost 1 base, with 7 bases spanning the gap. CDR1 is SGHTA, CDR2 FQGTGA, per germline. The table came from immunoSEQ multiplex PCR; TCRdb's copy has only in-frame clones and leaves some out. The sample yields about 75,000 clones, 93% seen once. The chain is built from TRBV7-3 and TRBJ2-7, with D unclear. The specimen sequenced was CD8+ T cells sorted from blood. The sequence derives from a human donor in good health. CDR3 bases: TGTGCCAGCAGCTTGGACGTATCCTACGAGCAGTACTTC. Translated, it gives CASSLDVSYEQYF.